This T cell receptor beta chain comes out of a study of spatial heterogeneity in lung cancer. Study context: Alpha-chain detections were consistently fewer than beta-chain detections among the sequences. Within raw reads, each unique TCR and UMI combination appeared on average more than ten times.

Study-wide results and caveats: Ubiquitous expanded tumor TCRs were observed in blood more at resection than follow-up.

Time point in this sample: sample taken at primary tumor resection. Sequencing covered unsorted whole RNA taken from tumor, nontumor lung or frozen PBMC. This clonotype turned up a few times. What it recognizes is unknown. Because the library targeted alpha chains, this beta chain is an off-target read whose size means little. Each TCR cDNA molecule bore a unique molecular identifier. One entry per CDR3 protein results from TCRdb running MiXCR on the 5' RACE reads. The sample carries 8,400 or so distinct CDR3 sequences, around 4.6% recorded once. CDR3 length equals 15 residues. Trimming left V 6 bases short and J 7 bases short, with 18 bases between. Germline V CDR1 and CDR2: SNHLY, FYNNEI.

The chain joins TRBV2 to TRBJ1-4, with D possibly TRBD1 on 6 matching bases. The clonotype comes from a male donor with early-stage non-small cell lung cancer. The sequences come from PBMCs, collected at surgery. The CDR3 loop is CASSALGASSEKLFF. CDR3 sequence (DNA): TGTGCCAGCAGCGCCTTGGGGGCTTCAAGTGAAAAACTGTTTTTT.